This T cell receptor (beta chain) comes out of a study of graft-versus-host responses after intestinal transplantation. Study as a whole: The recipients all started with anti-thymocyte globulin induction and then took tacrolimus and steroids for 2 to 3 years.

Researchers processed graft tissue to release intraepithelial and lamina propria lymphocytes. This clone appeared a single time. Its target is unknown. Overall study results and limits: The presence of high graft-versus-host to host-versus-graft clonal ratios in allografts characterized patients with graft-donor T cell macrochimerism. Early post-transplant HvG declines tracked with peak circulating GvH clone levels.

The table came from immunoSEQ multiplex PCR; TCRdb's copy has only in-frame clones and leaves some out. The data contain about 16,000 clones, 83% of them singletons. The V gene's germline CDR1 is MNHNY and CDR2 SVGAGI (reference sequence). With V trimmed by 7 bases and J by 3 bases, 9 bases remained unmatched. The CDR3 has 15 residues. The source material was ileum tissue, sampled less than 600 days after intestinal transplantation. The TCR comes from a human patient who received an intestinal transplant, so some T cells may come from the graft donor. The chain uses TRBV6-6 and TRBJ1-3, with TRBD1 matching 7 bases. CDR3 DNA: TGTGCCAGCATCAAGAGGGGGCGCGGTGGAAACACCATATATTTT. Translation gives CASIKRGRGGNTIYF.